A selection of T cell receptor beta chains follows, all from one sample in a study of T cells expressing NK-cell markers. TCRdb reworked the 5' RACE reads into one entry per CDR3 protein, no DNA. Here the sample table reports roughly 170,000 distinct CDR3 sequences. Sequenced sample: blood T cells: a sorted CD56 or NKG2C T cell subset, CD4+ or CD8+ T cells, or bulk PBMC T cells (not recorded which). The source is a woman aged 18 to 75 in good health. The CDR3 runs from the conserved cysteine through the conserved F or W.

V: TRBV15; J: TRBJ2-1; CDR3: CATSTRLAGVQHEQFF
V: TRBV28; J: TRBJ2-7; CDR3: CASSRDTSYEQYF
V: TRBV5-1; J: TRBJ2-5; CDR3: CASSGLEEETQYF
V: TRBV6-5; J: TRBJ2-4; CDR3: CASSFNPRGQEGINIQYF
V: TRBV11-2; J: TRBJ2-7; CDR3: CASSYRTGDYEQYF
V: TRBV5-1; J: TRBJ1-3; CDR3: CASSLDQAYSGNTIYF
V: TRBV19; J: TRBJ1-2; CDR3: CASSIDASRERYGYTF
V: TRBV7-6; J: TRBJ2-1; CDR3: CASSKPDRVGEQFF
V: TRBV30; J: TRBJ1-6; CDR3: CAWRTGYGGSYNSPLHF
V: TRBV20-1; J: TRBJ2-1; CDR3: CSARGTVTYNEQFF
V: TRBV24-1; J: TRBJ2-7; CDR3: CATRGLTSEQYF
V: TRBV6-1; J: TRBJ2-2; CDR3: CASNSFSGELFF
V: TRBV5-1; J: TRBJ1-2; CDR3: CASSYLPQGIYGYTF
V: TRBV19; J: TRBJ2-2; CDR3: CASSITQGSAAGELFF
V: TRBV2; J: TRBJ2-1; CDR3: CASSLKNEQFF